A selection of T cell receptor beta chains follows, all from one sample in a study of blood T cell repertoires in COVID-19. Sequencing used immunoSEQ multiplex PCR; TCRdb keeps in-frame clones, though not all of them. The data contain about 240,000 clones, 80% to 95% of them seen just once; the ten biggest clones take up around 0.9%. The sample consisted of peripheral blood. These receptors were taken from a man aged 25-40 years with COVID-19, enrolled during active disease. The conserved cysteine and the conserved F or W are not part of the CDR3 here.

>TRBJ2-7|TRBV4-1
ASSQGQGAYEQY
>TRBJ2-5|TRBV19
ASSIEGTRSGQETQY
>TRBJ2-7|TRBV21-1
ASSKGRGTSFREQY
>TRBJ2-2|TRBV30
AWRATGSAGELF
>TRBJ2-3|TRBV5-6
ASSLSGPPTDTQY
>TRBJ1-3|TRBV10-1
ASSVGRGNTIY
>TRBJ1-2|TRBV29-1
SVGQDHLYGYT
>TRBJ1-2|TRBV30
AWSVSGDYT
>TRBJ1-1|TRBV19
ASSKRQGGTLGTEAF
>TRBJ2-1|TRBV7-2
ASSLARSSGAFRYNERF
>TRBJ2-6|TRBV4-2
ASSQGLRAGANVLT
>TRBJ1-5|TRBV19
ASSATGTGDSNQPQH
>TRBJ1-1|TRBV6-5
ASRDQGQTNTEAF
>TRBJ1-1|TRBV10-3
AISDSDSNTEAF
>TRBJ1-3|TRBV27
ASSLFLPGGGSGNTIY
>TRBJ2-7|TRBV5-1
ASSLGSSYEQY
>TRBJ2-1|TRBV7-3
ASSPSGGFGEQF
>TRBJ1-1|TRBV7-9
ASSLYGEAF
>TRBJ1-1|TRBV6-1
ASSEIFGGAPDTEAF
>TRBJ2-2|TRBV30
AWSPAGSTGELF
>TRBJ2-1|TRBV3-1/TRBV3-2
ASSQISTDPYNEQF
>TRBJ1-3|TRBV27
ASRDTGATGNTIY
>TRBJ1-2|TRBV25-1
ASRTTGAHTYGYT
>TRBJ1-2|TRBV23-1
ASSQSYAGTDYGYT
>TRBJ1-2|TRBV4-1
ASRRRGGNGYT
>TRBJ1-5|TRBV9
ASSPRGEGASRQPQH
>TRBJ1-5|TRBV2
ASSLRGRDQPQH
>TRBJ2-5|TRBV5-1
ASSLQGLRETQY
>TRBJ2-1|TRBV18
ASYRGGDPYNEQF
>TRBJ1-2|TRBV4-1
ASSREGQGLGGYT
>TRBJ1-6|TRBV6-5
ASSRTPESLH
>TRBJ2-5|TRBV10-1
ASSDPTGGETQY
>TRBJ1-3|TRBV18
ASSSQGEAGNTIY
>TRBJ2-1|TRBV2
ASSERAAGGAVEQF
>TRBJ2-1|TRBV5-5
ASSFDRGAKYNEQF
>TRBJ2-2|TRBV7-6
ASSPRQGANTGELF
>TRBJ2-2|TRBV7-9
ASSLPDREVTPTGELF
>TRBJ1-5|TRBV2
ASRSFRGNNQPQH
>TRBJ2-1|TRBV27
ASSLGEGGYNEQF
>TRBJ2-6|TRBV9
ASSTSGHLSGANVLT
>TRBJ1-5|TRBV19
ASSIDFSNQPQH